Listed below are T cell receptor beta chains from one sample, sequenced in a study of T cells expressing NK-cell markers. TCRdb re-analyzed the 5' RACE reads; it lists each CDR3 protein once, without DNA. The listing records 300,000 to 450,000 distinct CDR3 sequences. The sequenced material came from blood T cells: a sorted CD56 or NKG2C T cell subset, CD4+ or CD8+ T cells, or bulk PBMC T cells (not recorded which). All receptors come from a man aged 18 to 69 in good health. The CDR3 runs from the conserved cysteine through the conserved F or W. Each record gives: J gene, V gene, CDR3 protein.

TRBJ2-7 | TRBV4-2 | CASSLLLSGTGTSGEQYF
TRBJ2-2 | TRBV21-1 | CASSNTADGELFF
TRBJ1-1 | TRBV5-5 | CASSLDAGRVFGTEAFF
TRBJ2-3 | TRBV7-2 | CASSYGGGAHTQYF
TRBJ2-5 | TRBV5-4 | CASRGGTGMGQETQYF
TRBJ1-5 | TRBV4-2 | CASSQAKDRGNQPQHF
TRBJ2-1 | TRBV10-3 | CAISSSGPTYNEQFF
TRBJ2-7 | TRBV7-2 | CASSLAGRDSNEQYF
TRBJ2-5 | TRBV20-1 | CSARDGWTSGETQYF
TRBJ1-6 | TRBV6-1 | CASSPTGGLYNSPLHF
TRBJ2-5 | TRBV5-1 | CASTVGQGEETQYF
TRBJ2-3 | TRBV6-5 | CASSYTSGGASRDTQYF
TRBJ2-2 | TRBV2 | CASNRGLDTGELFF
TRBJ1-2 | TRBV4-2 | CASSPRDLANYGYTF
TRBJ2-7 | TRBV19 | CASSIGPGFYEQYF
TRBJ2-7 | TRBV12-5 | CASGIRTGTVEQYF
TRBJ2-1 | TRBV4-2 | CASSQRGNEQFF
TRBJ2-2 | TRBV11-2 | CASSPRDVWNTGELFF
TRBJ2-3 | TRBV12-3/TRBV12-4 | CASSPRGGGLTDTQYF
TRBJ1-2 | TRBV20-1 | CSASGTGGPDGYTF
TRBJ2-3 | TRBV24-1 | CATSRAGTRSTDTQYF
TRBJ2-1 | TRBV4-1 | CASSQRTHNEQFF
TRBJ2-7 | TRBV6-1 | CASSTGLGEQYF
TRBJ2-7 | TRBV6-5 | CASSYSKGTAYEQYF
TRBJ2-4 | TRBV18 | CASSPTGQGIQYF
TRBJ2-1 | TRBV7-9 | CASSLVPLAYNEQFF
TRBJ2-3 | TRBV5-5 | CASSLRLAGVSTDTQYF
TRBJ2-1 | TRBV7-3 | CASSLSGASSYNEQFF
TRBJ2-7 | TRBV29-1 | CSVRGDSYEQYF
TRBJ1-1 | TRBV6-1 | CASRGQPVAKNTEAFF
TRBJ1-2 | TRBV7-9 | CASSRSLGIYTF
TRBJ1-4 | TRBV18 | CASQSRDRDEKLFF
TRBJ2-1 | TRBV7-9 | CASSFGWGQEEQFF
TRBJ1-1 | TRBV5-6 | CASSVGSLNTEAFF
TRBJ2-1 | TRBV5-4 | CASSLNYREGGNNEQFF
TRBJ1-2 | TRBV12-3/TRBV12-4 | CASSLAVKGTNYGYTF
TRBJ2-1 | TRBV7-9 | CASSLWSSSRGVYEQFF
TRBJ2-3 | TRBV28 | CASRWTGGSTDTQYF
TRBJ1-5 | TRBV7-3 | CASRGLTGPQHF
TRBJ1-5 | TRBV20-1 | CSATSGNSNQPQHF
TRBJ2-1 | TRBV20-1 | CSARSGGTYNEQFF
TRBJ1-2 | TRBV7-9 | CASSHRQGAGGYTF
TRBJ2-2 | TRBV6-5 | CASRKTGTNTGELFF
TRBJ1-1 | TRBV27 | CASRPRHNTEAFF
TRBJ2-7 | TRBV2 | CASSQTRDRALEQYF
TRBJ2-3 | TRBV7-2 | CASTWASGGVADTQYF
TRBJ1-4 | TRBV20-1 | CSALQGPLTNEKLFF
TRBJ2-1 | TRBV18 | CASSPGTGAINEQFF
TRBJ2-1 | TRBV7-3 | CASSLRGDPLEEQFF
TRBJ2-3 | TRBV3-1 | CASSQDRAGLGTQYF
TRBJ2-7 | TRBV7-9 | CASSPGQGLSYEQYF
TRBJ2-3 | TRBV27 | CASSWAGLVTDTQYF
TRBJ2-2 | TRBV6-1 | CASSTGLAGSTGELFF
TRBJ1-5 | TRBV30 | CAWSLGQTYSNQPQHF
TRBJ2-1 | TRBV9 | CASSAGGRNNEQFF
TRBJ1-2 | TRBV12-3/TRBV12-4 | CASSLSRTVGNYGYTF